This T cell receptor beta chain originates from a study of T cell changes during pregnancy in multiple sclerosis (dated by TCRdb to between 2018 and 2021). Regarding the research as a whole: In women with multiple sclerosis, the researchers looked at how the T cell repertoire shifted as pregnancy progressed.

This clone turned up a few times. Its antigen remains unidentified. Qualities for individual bases were not recorded, and no much larger clone is one base off. The CDR3 covers 14 residues, taking in both the cysteine and the phenylalanine. Only CDR3 DNA is held: 42 bases, read in frame from base 1. CDR1 and CDR2 (SNHLY, FYNNEI) derive from the germline V gene. V and J are trimmed by 6 bases and 11 bases, and the gene matches miss 12 bases of the junction. The library was obtained by the immunoSEQ multiplex PCR assay. TCRdb provides this immuneACCESS table in a form limited to in-frame rearrangements. Some clones are lacking; in checked studies, under half of them reflect an unresolved V gene, and why the rest are absent is not known. The sample contains 50,000 to 60,000 clones, 75% to 95% of them found a single time. Around 3.5% of the sample belongs to the ten largest clones.

The starting material was peripheral blood, obtained after pregnancy. This TCR derives from a female donor in good health, enrolled as a control in a pregnancy study. The V and J segments used are TRBV2 and TRBJ2-7, and 11 junction bases match TRBD1. CDR3 region: CASRAGGQGDREYF. In nucleotide form, the sequence is TGTGCCAGCAGGGCCGGGGGACAGGGGGATCGTGAGTACTTC.